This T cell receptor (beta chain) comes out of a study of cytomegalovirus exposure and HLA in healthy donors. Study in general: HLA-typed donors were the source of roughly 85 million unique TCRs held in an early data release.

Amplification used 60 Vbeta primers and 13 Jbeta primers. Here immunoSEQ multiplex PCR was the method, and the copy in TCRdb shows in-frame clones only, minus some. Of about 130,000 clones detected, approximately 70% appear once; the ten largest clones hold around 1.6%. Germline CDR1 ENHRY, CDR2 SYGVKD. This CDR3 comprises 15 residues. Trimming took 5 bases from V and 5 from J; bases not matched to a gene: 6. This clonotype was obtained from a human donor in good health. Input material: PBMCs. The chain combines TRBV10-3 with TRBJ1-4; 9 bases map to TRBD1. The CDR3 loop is CAISFGQGPNEKLFF. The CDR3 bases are TGTGCCATCAGTTTTGGACAGGGGCCGAATGAAAAACTGTTTTTT.